This is a list of T cell receptor beta chains from one sample in a study of T cells in Graves' hyperthyroidism and ophthalmopathy. TCRdb reanalysed the multiplex PCR reads using MiXCR and keeps one entry per CDR3 protein. The table has some 700,000 distinct CDR3 sequences, around 16% seen once. Source material: blood. These receptors were collected from a man aged 50 to 60 with Graves' hyperthyroidism. Both conserved end residues are part of each CDR3. Fields, in order: CDR3 length, J gene, V gene, clone size, D gene, CDR3 DNA, CDR3 protein. A D gene is named only where the DNA matches it firmly. A row's size may be missing; if present it is once, few, many or a size class.

15,TRBJ1-4,TRBV5-1,-,-,TGCGCCAGCAGCTCGGCTGGAGGGTTGGGCGAAAAACTGTTTTTT,CASSSAGGLGEKLFF
14,TRBJ2-7,TRBV28,many,-,TGTGCCAGCAGTTTATGGGCTGTCTCCTACGAGCAGTACTTC,CASSLWAVSYEQYF
15,TRBJ1-1,TRBV29-1,-,TRBD1,TGCAGCGTTGAAGGGGGGGACAGGTGGAACACTGAAGCTTTCTTT,CSVEGGDRWNTEAFF
15,TRBJ1-6,TRBV6-2/TRBV6-3,few,TRBD1,TGTGTCAGCAGTGGACAGGGGAAAGTCAATTCACCCCTCCACTTT,CVSSGQGKVNSPLHF
18,TRBJ2-2,TRBV28,-,TRBD2,TGTGCCAGCAGTCTCCGAATTAGCGGGAGGGCTTACACCGGGGAGCTGTTTTTT,CASSLRISGRAYTGELFF
11,TRBJ2-2,TRBV12-3/TRBV12-4,many,-,TGTGCCAGCAGAATCAGCGGGGAGCTGTTTTTT,CASRISGELFF
17,TRBJ2-3,TRBV27,few,TRBD2,TGTGCCAGCAGTCGCCTGACTAGCGGGAGTGGCACAGATACGCAGTATTTT,CASSRLTSGSGTDTQYF
13,TRBJ2-7,TRBV20-1,-,TRBD2,TGCAGTGCTAGAGAACTAGCGGCCTACGAGCAGTACTTC,CSARELAAYEQYF
14,TRBJ2-3,TRBV2,-,TRBD1,TGTGCCAGCAGCCCGGACAGGGGGATAGGTACGCAGTATTTT,CASSPDRGIGTQYF
16,TRBJ1-2,TRBV27,few,TRBD1,TGTGCCAGCAGTTTGCTCCGGACAGGGGGTTATTATGGCTACACCTTC,CASSLLRTGGYYGYTF
14,TRBJ1-4,TRBV3-1,-,-,TGTGCCAGCAGCCCGCAGGGGACTCGGGAAAAACTGTTTTTT,CASSPQGTREKLFF
16,TRBJ2-1,TRBV20-1,-,TRBD2,TGCAGTGCTAGATCCGCAGGGACTAGCGAGAGGGAAGAGCAGTTCTTC,CSARSAGTSEREEQFF
14,TRBJ1-5,TRBV2,many,TRBD1,TGTGCCGGGGGACAGGGGGCGCGCAATCAGCCCCAGCATTTT,CAGGQGARNQPQHF
17,TRBJ2-1,TRBV18,few,TRBD2,TGTGCCAGCTCACCACCGGCTGCGGGAGGATACTACAATAAGCAGTTCTTC,CASSPPAAGGYYNKQFF
19,TRBJ2-6,TRBV12-3/TRBV12-4,many,TRBD2,TGTGCCAGCAGTCCCACTCGGACTAGCGGAATCTCTGGGGCCAACGTCCTGACTTTC,CASSPTRTSGISGANVLTF
13,TRBJ2-7,TRBV20-1,-,-,TGCAGTGCTACCCGGGACGGTGGCTACGAGCAGTACTTC,CSATRDGGYEQYF
16,TRBJ1-6,TRBV20-1,many,TRBD1,TGCAGTGCTCCTTTCCGGGACAGGGGTTTTAATTCACCCCTCCACTTT,CSAPFRDRGFNSPLHF
13,TRBJ2-2,TRBV12-3/TRBV12-4,many,TRBD2,TGTGCCAGCAGTACCGGGGGGTCCGGGGAGCTGTTTTTT,CASSTGGSGELFF
14,TRBJ2-5,TRBV7-2,many,TRBD2,TGTGCCAGCAGCAGGACTAGCGGGAGAGAGACCCAGTACTTC,CASSRTSGRETQYF
15,TRBJ2-7,TRBV6-1,-,-,TGTACCAGCAGCCAACCGGGACTGGGTTCCTACGAGCAGTACTTC,CTSSQPGLGSYEQYF
17,TRBJ2-1,TRBV20-1,-,TRBD2,TGCAGTGCAACCGGGACTAGCGGGAGGGCGCACAACAATGAGCAGTTCTTC,CSATGTSGRAHNNEQFF
19,TRBJ2-7,TRBV20-1,-,-,TGCAGTGCTAGAGTGTCGGCCCCGTTTCGGGCCGGACCCTTCTACGAGCAGTACTTC,CSARVSAPFRAGPFYEQYF
16,TRBJ2-7,TRBV6-6,once,TRBD2,TGTGCCAGCAGTTACCGGGCGGGGGGGCGGCTATACGAGCAGTACTTC,CASSYRAGGRLYEQYF
16,TRBJ2-7,TRBV4-3,-,-,TGCGCCAGCAGCCAAGAGAGGCAGGGGGGGACAGGCGAGCAGTACTTC,CASSQERQGGTGEQYF
14,TRBJ1-6,TRBV4-2,-,-,TGTGCCAGCAGCCAAGGACAGTATAATTCACCCCTCCACTTT,CASSQGQYNSPLHF
14,TRBJ2-7,TRBV7-6,many,-,TGTGCCAGCAGCTTAGGGACCGAGTCCTACGAGCAGTACTTC,CASSLGTESYEQYF
16,TRBJ2-2,TRBV11-3,-,-,TGTGCCAGCAGCCCCCCGGGATTAGGGGACACCGGGGAGCTGTTTTTT,CASSPPGLGDTGELFF
15,TRBJ2-1,TRBV24-1,-,-,TGTGCCACCTCAGCTTCATTCGACGCCTACAATGAGCAGTTCTTC,CATSASFDAYNEQFF
14,TRBJ2-1,TRBV24-1,many,-,TGTGCCACCAGTGATAATATTGGCAGCCCTGAGCAGTTCTTC,CATSDNIGSPEQFF
13,TRBJ2-7,TRBV2,many,-,TGTGCCAGCAGTGCCGAGGACTCCTACGAGCAGTACTTC,CASSAEDSYEQYF
13,TRBJ2-4,TRBV4-1,-,-,TGCGCCAGCAGCCAAGACAGGGCCGGCATTCAGTACTTC,CASSQDRAGIQYF
14,TRBJ2-7,TRBV7-9,-,-,TGTGCCAGCAGCTTATCTGGGTACCCCTACGAGCAGTACTTC,CASSLSGYPYEQYF
16,TRBJ2-1,TRBV4-2,-,TRBD2,TGTGCCAGCAGCCAAGAGGGTCGGGGACTACCCAATGAGCAGTTCTTC,CASSQEGRGLPNEQFF